This paragraph covers one TCR beta chain sequence. Its specificity is not known. This entry belongs to a study of T-cell memory formation after mild COVID-19. In the study overall: Among the donors, TCR clusters were largely specific to each donor.

A single record per CDR3 protein comes from TCRdb applying MiXCR to the 5' RACE reads. The sample carries under 350,000 distinct CDR3 sequences, about a sixth recorded once. V was shortened by 6 bases and J by 6 bases, with 14 bases between the two germline ends. The germline V gene encodes CDR1 LGHDT and CDR2 YNNKEL (reference sequence). The CDR3 sequence is 13 residues long. The study's findings and limits: The main location of contracting CD4+ clones was CM and EM, and that of contracting CD8+ clones was EMRA. Nothing confirmed that second-wave clones peaking on day 37 were specific for SARS-CoV-2.

Sequences were obtained from PBMCs or a T cell subset sorted from them (not recorded which). The chain joins TRBV3-1 to TRBJ1-1, with TRBD1 as a possible D gene (6 bases). The TCR comes from a man aged 18 to 30 who had mild COVID-19 (a few samples of this study predate the infection). Cell type and time point are not known. The CDR3 spells CASSREGVPEAFF. The DNA of the CDR3 is TGTGCCAGCAGTCGGGAGGGGGTCCCTGAAGCTTTCTTT.